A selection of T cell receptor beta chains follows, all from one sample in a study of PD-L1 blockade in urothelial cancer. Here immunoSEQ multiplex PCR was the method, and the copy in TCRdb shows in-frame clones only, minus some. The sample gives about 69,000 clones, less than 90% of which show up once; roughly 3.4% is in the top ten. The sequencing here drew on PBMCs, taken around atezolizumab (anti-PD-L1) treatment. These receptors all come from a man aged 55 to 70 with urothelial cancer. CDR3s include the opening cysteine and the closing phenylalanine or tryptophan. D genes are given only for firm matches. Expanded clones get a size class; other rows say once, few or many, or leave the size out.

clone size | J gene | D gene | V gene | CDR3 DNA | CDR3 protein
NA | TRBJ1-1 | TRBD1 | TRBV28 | TGTGCCAGCAGTTCCAGGGGGCAGAACACTGAAGCTTTCTTT | CASSSRGQNTEAFF
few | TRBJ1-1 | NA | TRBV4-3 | TGCGCCAGCAGCCAAGACAGGCACACCGGCACTGAAGCTTTCTTT | CASSQDRHTGTEAFF
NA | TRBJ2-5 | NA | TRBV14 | TGTGCCAGCAGCGCGATGACAGATAGAAGGGAGACCCAGTACTTC | CASSAMTDRRETQYF
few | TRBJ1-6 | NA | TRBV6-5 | TGTGCCAGCAGTTACGAGGCTAATTCACCCCTCCACTTT | CASSYEANSPLHF
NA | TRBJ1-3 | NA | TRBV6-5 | TGTGCCAGCAGCACCGGGGGAATTGGAAACACCATATATTTT | CASSTGGIGNTIYF
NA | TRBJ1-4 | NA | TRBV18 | TGTGCCAGCTCACCCGAAACAGGGACAACTAATGAAAAACTGTTTTTT | CASSPETGTTNEKLFF
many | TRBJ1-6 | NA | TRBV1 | TGCACCAGCAGCCAAGATCTGAGACAGGTGACCGCCCGATATAATTCACCCCTCCACTTT | CTSSQDLRQVTARYNSPLHF
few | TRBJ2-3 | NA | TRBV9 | TGTGCCAGCAGCGCAATCCGGGACATCTTCCTTTACACAGATACGCAGTATTTT | CASSAIRDIFLYTDTQYF
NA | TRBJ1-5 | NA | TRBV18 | TGTGCCAGCTCACCAACCCAGACAGATAGCAATCAGCCCCAGCATTTT | CASSPTQTDSNQPQHF
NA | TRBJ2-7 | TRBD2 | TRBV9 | TGTGCCAGCAGCGTAGATCCAGGCGGGGGCTACGAGCAGTACTTC | CASSVDPGGGYEQYF
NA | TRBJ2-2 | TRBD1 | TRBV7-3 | TGTGCCAGCAGCCTAGGGGGCGGCACCGGGGAGCTGTTTTTT | CASSLGGGTGELFF
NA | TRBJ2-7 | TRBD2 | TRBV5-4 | TGTGCCAGCAGCCCTGGGGCTAGCGGGAGTTACGAGCAGTACTTC | CASSPGASGSYEQYF
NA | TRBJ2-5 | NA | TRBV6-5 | TGTGCCAGCAGTTATTTAGCAGAAGAGACCCAGTACTTC | CASSYLAEETQYF
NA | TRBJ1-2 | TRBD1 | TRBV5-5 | TGTGCCAGCAGCTGGGACAGGGGTAACTATGGCTACACCTTC | CASSWDRGNYGYTF
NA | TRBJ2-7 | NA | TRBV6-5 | TGTGCCAGCAGTTCGGGTGTAGGGGGCGAGCAGTACTTC | CASSSGVGGEQYF
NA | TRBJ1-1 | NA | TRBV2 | TGTGCCAGCATACCCCCAGGGAAGACTGAAGCTTTCTTT | CASIPPGKTEAFF
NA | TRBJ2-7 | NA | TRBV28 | TGTGCCAGCAGTTTACAGGGAGGCGAGCAGTACTTC | CASSLQGGEQYF
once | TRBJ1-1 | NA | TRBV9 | TGTGCCAGCAGCGTAGTTTTAGGGGGTAAACCTGAAGCTTTCTTT | CASSVVLGGKPEAFF
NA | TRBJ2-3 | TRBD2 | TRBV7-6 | TGTGCCAGCAGCCGACTAGCGGGGGCCAACACAGATACGCAGTATTTT | CASSRLAGANTDTQYF
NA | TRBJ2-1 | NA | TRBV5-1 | TGCGCCACCTCAGGAGGGTTCGTCAATGAGCAGTTCTTC | CATSGGFVNEQFF
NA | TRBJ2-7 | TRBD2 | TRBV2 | TGTGCCAGCAGTGAAGATGGTAGCGGGGGGAACGAGCAGTACTTC | CASSEDGSGGNEQYF
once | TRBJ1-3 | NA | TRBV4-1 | TGCGCCAGCAGCCAAGGACCAGCCGGGTTAGGAAACACCATATATTTT | CASSQGPAGLGNTIYF
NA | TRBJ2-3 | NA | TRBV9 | TGTGCCAGCAGCGTCGGGGCAGATACGCAGTATTTT | CASSVGADTQYF
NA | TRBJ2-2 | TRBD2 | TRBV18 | TGTGCCAGCTCACGCCCGGGGAGGGACACCGGGGAGCTGTTTTTT | CASSRPGRDTGELFF
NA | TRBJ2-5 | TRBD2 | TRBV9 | TGTGCCAGCAGCCCCGGGGGGGAGCGAGGGGTAGAGACCCAGTACTTC | CASSPGGERGVETQYF
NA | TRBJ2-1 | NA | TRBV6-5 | TGTGCCAGCAGTTACTCGATTCGGGGTGAGCAGTTCTTC | CASSYSIRGEQFF
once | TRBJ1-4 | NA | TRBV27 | TGTGCCAGCAGCCCCAATTGGGGGGGTCCTGAAAAACTGTTTTTT | CASSPNWGGPEKLFF
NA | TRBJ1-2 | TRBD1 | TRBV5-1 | TGCGCCAGCAGCTTGGCACGGCAGGGGGCCTCTGGCTACACCTTC | CASSLARQGASGYTF
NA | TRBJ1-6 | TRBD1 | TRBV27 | TGTGCCAGCAGACCCGGGACAGGGTCGGTGTCACCCCTCCACTTT | CASRPGTGSVSPLHF